The rows below give T cell receptor beta chains drawn from one sample of a study of neurological immune-mediated disorders. MiXCR was run by TCRdb on the 5' RACE reads, yielding one entry per CDR3 protein. The sample carries tens of thousands of distinct CDR3 sequences, 4.5% to 7% recorded once. The sequenced sample was CD4+ T cells from blood. Receptor source: a woman aged 18-29 years with multiple sclerosis. Both conserved end residues are part of each CDR3. The order of the fields is J gene, clone size, V gene, D gene, CDR3 DNA, CDR3 protein. A D gene is named only where the DNA matches it firmly. The size field is filled for only some rows; it gives once, few, many or a size class.

>TRBJ1-2|-|TRBV5-1|-
TGCGCCAGCAGCTTGAGTCTAGCCGGGCAGTACTCTAACTATGGCTACACCTTC
CASSLSLAGQYSNYGYTF
>TRBJ1-2|medium-sized|TRBV20-1|-
TGCAGTGCAATAAGACAGACCTATGGCTACACCTTC
CSAIRQTYGYTF
>TRBJ2-1|many|TRBV28|TRBD2
TGTGCCAGCAGTTTATGGCGGCGGGGGAACCACAATGAGCAGTTCTTC
CASSLWRRGNHNEQFF
>TRBJ1-5|-|TRBV6-6|-
TGTGCCAGCAGTTACCTGGACAATCAGCCCCAGCATTTT
CASSYLDNQPQHF
>TRBJ1-1|many|TRBV14|-
TGTGCCAGCAGCCGATTCACCACGAACACTGAAGCTTTCTTT
CASSRFTTNTEAFF
>TRBJ2-2|-|TRBV19|-
TGTGCCAGTAGTCGCACAGCAACCGGGGAGCTGTTTTTT
CASSRTATGELFF
>TRBJ2-3|many|TRBV7-8|TRBD1
TGTGCCAGCAGCTACAGGACAGGATTGTCCACAGATACGCAGTATTTT
CASSYRTGLSTDTQYF
>TRBJ2-3|few|TRBV6-6|-
TGTGCCAGCAGTTACCATTCCGGGGGAAGCACAGATACGCAGTATTTT
CASSYHSGGSTDTQYF
>TRBJ2-4|many|TRBV3-1|TRBD1
TGTGCCAGCAGCCAAGGGGATAGCGACAGGGAGTGGAACATTCAGTACTTC
CASSQGDSDREWNIQYF
>TRBJ2-3|-|TRBV11-3|-
TGTGCCAGCAGCGCTTCTGGCACAGATACGCAGTATTTT
CASSASGTDTQYF
>TRBJ2-3|many|TRBV12-3/TRBV12-4|TRBD2
TGTGCCAGCAGTTTAGGGCTAGCGGGAGGCACAGATACGCAGTATTTT
CASSLGLAGGTDTQYF
>TRBJ2-3|-|TRBV29-1|TRBD2
TGCAGCGTACAAGCAGCGGGAGGGGAGGATACGCAGTATTTT
CSVQAAGGEDTQYF
>TRBJ2-5|few|TRBV18|-
TGTGCCAGCTCACCACGCAGCTCGGAGACCCAGTACTTC
CASSPRSSETQYF
>TRBJ2-1|many|TRBV7-8|-
TGTGCCAGCAGCTTAACGACTCTCGGTGGGGGCGTTGAGCAGTTCTTC
CASSLTTLGGGVEQFF
>TRBJ1-4|many|TRBV12-3/TRBV12-4|-
TGTGCCAGCAGGGCGGGGCTACTGGGTAATGAAAAACTGTTTTTT
CASRAGLLGNEKLFF
>TRBJ2-3|-|TRBV20-1|-
TGCAGTGCTAGAGATTCTACAAAAGATACGCAGTATTTT
CSARDSTKDTQYF
>TRBJ1-1|many|TRBV5-1|-
TGCGCCAGCAGCTTGTCGGGATTAGATGAAGCTTTCTTT
CASSLSGLDEAFF
>TRBJ2-6|many|TRBV29-1|-
TGCAGCGTCCAAGGGTTCTCTGGGGCCAACGTCCTGACTTTC
CSVQGFSGANVLTF
>TRBJ2-2|many|TRBV5-1|-
TGCGCCAGCAGCTTGCTGATGTCGAACACCGGGGAGCTGTTTTTT
CASSLLMSNTGELFF
>TRBJ2-7|many|TRBV6-6|-
TGTGCCAGCAGGCTTTCGAGGGTGGACTACGAGCAGTACTTC
CASRLSRVDYEQYF
>TRBJ1-1|-|TRBV6-5|-
TGTGCCAGCAGTTACTCGTCGCAGGAATGGTCGGTCACTGAAGCTTTCTTT
CASSYSSQEWSVTEAFF
>TRBJ2-1|many|TRBV2|-
TGTGCCAGCAGCGGGGACATAACCTACAATGAGCAGTTCTTC
CASSGDITYNEQFF
>TRBJ1-1|many|TRBV20-1|-
TGCAGTGCTAGATCAGGGCAGGCCGTACAGTTGAACACTGAAGCTTTCTTT
CSARSGQAVQLNTEAFF
>TRBJ1-5|-|TRBV20-1|TRBD1
TGCAGTGCTTACAGGGGTGAAGCTCAGCCCCAGCATTTT
CSAYRGEAQPQHF
>TRBJ1-1|many|TRBV4-1|TRBD1
TGCGCCAGCAGCCAAGCGGGACAGGGGAACACTGAAGCTTTCTTT
CASSQAGQGNTEAFF
>TRBJ2-1|many|TRBV5-1|TRBD1
TGCGCCAGCAGCTTGTGGGGACAGGAAAACAATGAGCAGTTCTTC
CASSLWGQENNEQFF
>TRBJ1-2|many|TRBV12-3/TRBV12-4|TRBD1
TGTGCCAGCAGCCCGGACAGGGGGGTCTCTGGCTACACCTTC
CASSPDRGVSGYTF
>TRBJ1-1|many|TRBV7-8|TRBD1
TGTGCCAGCAGCTTATGGACAGGGGACACTGAAGCTTTCTTT
CASSLWTGDTEAFF
>TRBJ2-7|many|TRBV5-1|TRBD1
TGCGCCAGCAGCTCCGCGGGACAGGCGAGCTCCTACGAGCAGTACTTC
CASSSAGQASSYEQYF
>TRBJ1-2|many|TRBV5-1|-
TGCGCCAGCAGCCCGTCCGGGACGGGGAACTATGGCTACACCTTC
CASSPSGTGNYGYTF
>TRBJ2-1|many|TRBV27|TRBD2
TGTGCCAGCAGTTTAGTCATAGCGGGAGAAGTAAATGAGCAGTTCTTC
CASSLVIAGEVNEQFF
>TRBJ2-3|many|TRBV29-1|-
TGCAGCGTTGAAGGGGTCAGGGGCCGGGGCACAGATACGCAGTATTTT
CSVEGVRGRGTDTQYF
>TRBJ1-4|many|TRBV5-1|-
TGCGCCAGCAGCAGCCTGGGGGCTGGGTCGGCTAATGAAAAACTGTTTTTT
CASSSLGAGSANEKLFF
>TRBJ2-2|many|TRBV5-1|TRBD1
TGCGCCAGCAGCACAGGGGGTAGGGACACCGGGGAGCTGTTTTTT
CASSTGGRDTGELFF
>TRBJ1-5|many|TRBV7-2|-
TGTGCCAGCAGCCCTCGTGGCAGGGGAAGCTATAGCAATCAGCCCCAGCATTTT
CASSPRGRGSYSNQPQHF
>TRBJ1-1|many|TRBV5-1|-
TGCGCCAGCAGCTGGGGTCCGGGACACTCGAACACTGAAGCTTTCTTT
CASSWGPGHSNTEAFF
>TRBJ2-3|many|TRBV7-3|-
TGTGCCAGCAGCTTAACCCATCGTCCCTCCAGCACAGATACGCAGTATTTT
CASSLTHRPSSTDTQYF
>TRBJ2-1|-|TRBV19|-
TGTGCCAGTAGTCTCCGGACTGACAATGAGCAGTTCTTC
CASSLRTDNEQFF
>TRBJ1-5|few|TRBV29-1|TRBD1
TGCAGCGCCCTGACAGGGGGCAATCAGCCCCAGCATTTT
CSALTGGNQPQHF
>TRBJ1-2|many|TRBV27|-
TGTGCCAGCAGTTTATTATCCAGGGGCGGCTACACCTTC
CASSLLSRGGYTF
>TRBJ2-5|many|TRBV20-1|-
TGCAGTGCTAGAGCCCGGGACGAGCTGCAAGAGACCCAGTACTTC
CSARARDELQETQYF
>TRBJ2-7|many|TRBV7-2|-
TGTGCCAGCAGCTTGACCTCAGGAGGGGTGGCCTACGAGCAGTACTTC
CASSLTSGGVAYEQYF
>TRBJ1-2|few|TRBV7-6|-
TGTGCCAGCAGCTTATCAGGGGTTGGGTATGGCTACACCTTC
CASSLSGVGYGYTF
>TRBJ1-2|many|TRBV18|-
TGTGCCAGCTCACCGCCGGACAGCCTACCCTCCTATGGCTACACCTTC
CASSPPDSLPSYGYTF
>TRBJ1-6|once|TRBV11-2|-
-
CASSIYLCSVAGQRDSPLHF
>TRBJ2-7|many|TRBV5-1|-
TGCGCCAGCAGCGCACAGGGCTACGAGCAGTACTTC
CASSAQGYEQYF
>TRBJ1-2|many|TRBV14|-
TGTGCCAGCAGCCAGATCAGGGCTGGCTATGGCTACACCTTC
CASSQIRAGYGYTF
>TRBJ2-1|many|TRBV10-3|-
TGTGCCATCAGTGCCTCAGCGGGCCCAGGGAATGAGCAGTTCTTC
CAISASAGPGNEQFF
>TRBJ2-4|many|TRBV5-1|TRBD2
TGCGCCAGCAGCCTCCCGGGACTAGCGGCCAAAAACATTCAGTACTTC
CASSLPGLAAKNIQYF